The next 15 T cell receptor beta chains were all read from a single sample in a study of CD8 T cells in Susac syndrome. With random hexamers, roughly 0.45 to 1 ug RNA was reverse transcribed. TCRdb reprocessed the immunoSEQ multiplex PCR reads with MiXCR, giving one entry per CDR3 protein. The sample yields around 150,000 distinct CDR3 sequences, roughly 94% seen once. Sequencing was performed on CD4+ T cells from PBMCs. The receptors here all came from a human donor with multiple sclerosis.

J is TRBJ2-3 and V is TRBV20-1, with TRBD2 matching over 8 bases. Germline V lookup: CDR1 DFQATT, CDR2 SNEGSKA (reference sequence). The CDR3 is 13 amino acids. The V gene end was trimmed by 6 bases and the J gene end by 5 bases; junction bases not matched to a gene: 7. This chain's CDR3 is CSAKAGEGDTQYF. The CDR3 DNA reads TGCAGTGCGAAAGCGGGAGAGGGAGATACGCAGTATTTT.

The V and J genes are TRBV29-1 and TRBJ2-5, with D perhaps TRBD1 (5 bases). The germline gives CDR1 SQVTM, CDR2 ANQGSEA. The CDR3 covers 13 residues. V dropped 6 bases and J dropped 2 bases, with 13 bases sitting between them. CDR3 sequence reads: CSVGVQEQETQYF. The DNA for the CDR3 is TGCAGCGTAGGAGTACAGGAACAAGAGACCCAGTACTTC.

CDR3 sequence (DNA): TGCAGTGCTACTCCGGGCAATCAGCCCCAGCATTTT. Encoded protein: CSATPGNQPQHF. The chain couples TRBV20-1 to TRBJ1-5, with D unresolved. Per the germline V gene, CDR1 is DFQATT and CDR2 is SNEGSKA (reference sequence). This CDR3 is 12 amino acids long. The V gene lost 4 bases and the J gene lost 2 bases, with 6 bases spanning the gap.

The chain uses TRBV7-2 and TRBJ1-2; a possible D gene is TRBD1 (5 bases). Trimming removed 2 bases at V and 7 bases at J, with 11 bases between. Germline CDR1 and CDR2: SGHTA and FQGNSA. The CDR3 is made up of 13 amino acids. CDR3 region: CASSLISTGGYTF. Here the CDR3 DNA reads TGTGCCAGCAGCTTAATCAGTACAGGTGGCTACACCTTC. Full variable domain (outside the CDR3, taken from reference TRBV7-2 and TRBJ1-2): GAGVSQSPSNKVTEKGKDVELRCDPISGHTALYWYRQSLGQGLEFLIYFQGNSAPDKSGLPSDRFSAERTGGSVSTLTIQRTQQEDSAVYLCASSLISTGGYTFGSGTRLTVV.

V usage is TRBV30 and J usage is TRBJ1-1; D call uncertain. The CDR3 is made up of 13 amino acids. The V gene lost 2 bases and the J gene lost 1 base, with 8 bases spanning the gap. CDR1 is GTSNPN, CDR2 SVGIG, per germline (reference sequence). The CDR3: CAWSKAENTEAFF. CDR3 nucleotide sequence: TGTGCCTGGAGTAAGGCAGAGAACACTGAAGCTTTCTTT.

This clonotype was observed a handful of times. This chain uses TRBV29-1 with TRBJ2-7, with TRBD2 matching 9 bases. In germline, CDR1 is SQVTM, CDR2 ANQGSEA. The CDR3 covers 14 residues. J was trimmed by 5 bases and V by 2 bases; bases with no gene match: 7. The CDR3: CSVEWLAGDDEQYF. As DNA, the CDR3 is TGCAGCGTTGAATGGTTAGCGGGAGACGACGAGCAGTACTTC.

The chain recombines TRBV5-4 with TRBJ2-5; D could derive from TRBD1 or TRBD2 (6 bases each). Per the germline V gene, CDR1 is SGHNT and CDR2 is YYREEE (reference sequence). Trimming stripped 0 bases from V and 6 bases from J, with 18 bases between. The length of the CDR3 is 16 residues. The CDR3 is CASSLEGSRGRKTQYF. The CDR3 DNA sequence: TGTGCCAGCAGCTTGGAAGGTAGCCGGGGGCGAAAGACCCAGTACTTC.

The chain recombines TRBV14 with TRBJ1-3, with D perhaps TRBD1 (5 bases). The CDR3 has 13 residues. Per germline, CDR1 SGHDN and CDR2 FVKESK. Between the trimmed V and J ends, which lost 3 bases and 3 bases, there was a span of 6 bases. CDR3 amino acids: CASSQGVGNTIYF. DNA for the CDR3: TGTGCCAGCAGCCAGGGGGTTGGAAACACCATATATTTT. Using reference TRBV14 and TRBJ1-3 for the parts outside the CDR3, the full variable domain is EAGVTQFPSHSVIEKGQTVTLRCDPISGHDNLYWYRRVMGKEIKFLLHFVKESKQDESGMPNNRFLAERTGGTYSTLKVQPAELEDSGVYFCASSQGVGNTIYFGEGSWLTVV.

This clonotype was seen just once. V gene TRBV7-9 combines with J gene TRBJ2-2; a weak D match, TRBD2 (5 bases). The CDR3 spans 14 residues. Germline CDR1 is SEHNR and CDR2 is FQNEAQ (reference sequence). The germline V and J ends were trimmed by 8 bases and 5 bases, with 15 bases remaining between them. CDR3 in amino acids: CASVWIRETGELFF. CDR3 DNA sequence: TGTGCCAGCGTCTGGATTAGGGAGACCGGGGAGCTGTTTTTT. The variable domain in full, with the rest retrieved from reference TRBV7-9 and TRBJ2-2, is DTGVSQNPRHKITKRGQNVTFRCDPISEHNRLYWYRQTLGQGPEFLTYFQNEAQLEKSRLLSDRFSAERPKGSFSTLEIQRTEQGDSAMYLCASVWIRETGELFFGEGSRLTVL.

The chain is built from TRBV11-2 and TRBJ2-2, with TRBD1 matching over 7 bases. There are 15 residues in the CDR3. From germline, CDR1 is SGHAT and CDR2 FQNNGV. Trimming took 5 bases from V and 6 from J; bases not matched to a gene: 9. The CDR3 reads CASSILKTGAGELFF. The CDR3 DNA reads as TGTGCCAGCAGCATCCTAAAAACAGGGGCCGGGGAGCTGTTTTTT.

The CDR3 sequence is CASSTSSGRPYNEQFF. CDR3 in DNA: TGTGCCAGTAGTACCTCTAGCGGGAGGCCCTACAATGAGCAGTTCTTC. V gene TRBV19 combines with J gene TRBJ2-1; 11 positions agree with TRBD2. Germline V gene lookup returns CDR1 LNHDA and CDR2 SQIVND (reference sequence). Trimming took 4 bases from V and 2 from J; bases not matched to a gene: 4. CDR3 size: 16 residues.

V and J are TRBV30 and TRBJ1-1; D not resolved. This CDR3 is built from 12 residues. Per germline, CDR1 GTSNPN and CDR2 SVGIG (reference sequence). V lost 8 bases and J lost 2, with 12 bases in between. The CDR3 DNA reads TGTGCCGGAGGACGGGGAAACACTGAAGCTTTCTTT. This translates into CAGGRGNTEAFF.

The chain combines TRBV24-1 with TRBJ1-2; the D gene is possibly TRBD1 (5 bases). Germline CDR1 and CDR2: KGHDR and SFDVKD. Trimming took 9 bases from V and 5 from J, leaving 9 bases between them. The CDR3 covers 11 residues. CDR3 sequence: CATGDGYGYTF. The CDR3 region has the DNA TGTGCCACCGGGGACGGGTATGGCTACACCTTC.

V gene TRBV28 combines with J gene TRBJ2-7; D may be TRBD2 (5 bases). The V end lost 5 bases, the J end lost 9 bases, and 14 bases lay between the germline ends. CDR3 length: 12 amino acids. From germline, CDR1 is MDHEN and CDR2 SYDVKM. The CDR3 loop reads CASSPRGSTQYF. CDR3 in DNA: TGTGCCAGCAGTCCCCGGGGTAGCACGCAGTACTTC. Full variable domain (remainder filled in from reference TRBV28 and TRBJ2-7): DVKVTQSSRYLVKRTGEKVFLECVQDMDHENMFWYRQDPGLGLRLIYFSYDVKMKEKGDIPEGYSVSREKKERFSLILESASTNQTSMYLCASSPRGSTQYFGPGTRLTVT.

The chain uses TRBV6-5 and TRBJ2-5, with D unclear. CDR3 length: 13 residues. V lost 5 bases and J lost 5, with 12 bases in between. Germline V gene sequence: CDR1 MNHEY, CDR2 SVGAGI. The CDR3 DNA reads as TGTGCCAGCAGTCGAAAGGGAATGGAGACCCAGTACTTC. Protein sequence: CASSRKGMETQYF.